This TCR beta chain was recovered during a study of cytomegalovirus exposure and HLA in healthy donors. The trim removed 8 bases at V and 1 base at J, leaving 7 bases unmatched. The CDR3 sequence is 14 residues long. From germline, CDR1 is SGHTA and CDR2 FQGNSA. This clone occurred once. PCR involved 60 Vbeta and 13 Jbeta primers. Using immunoSEQ multiplex PCR, the repertoire was profiled, and TCRdb retains in-frame clones only, with some absent. The repertoire holds tens of thousands of clones, with roughly 84% as singletons. The TCR was taken from a young man in good health and CMV-seronegative. The sequencing input was PBMCs. The rearrangement uses TRBV7-2 and TRBJ2-7; 8 bases line up with TRBD1. The CDR3 is CASGARQGSYEQYF. The CDR3 DNA follows: TGTGCCAGCGGGGCGCGACAGGGGTCCTACGAGCAGTACTTC.